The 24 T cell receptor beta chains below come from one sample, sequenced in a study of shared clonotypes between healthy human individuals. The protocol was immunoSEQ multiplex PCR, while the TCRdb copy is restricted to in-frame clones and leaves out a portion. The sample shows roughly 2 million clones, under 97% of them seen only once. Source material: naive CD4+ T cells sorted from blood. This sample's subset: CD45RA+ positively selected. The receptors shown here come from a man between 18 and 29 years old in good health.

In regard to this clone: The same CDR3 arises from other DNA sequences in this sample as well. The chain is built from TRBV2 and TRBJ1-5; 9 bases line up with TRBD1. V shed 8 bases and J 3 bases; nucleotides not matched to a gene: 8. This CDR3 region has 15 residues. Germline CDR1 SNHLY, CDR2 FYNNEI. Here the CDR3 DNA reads TGTGCCAGCCGGGAGGACAGGGGCCTCAATCAGCCCCAGCATTTT. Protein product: CASREDRGLNQPQHF.

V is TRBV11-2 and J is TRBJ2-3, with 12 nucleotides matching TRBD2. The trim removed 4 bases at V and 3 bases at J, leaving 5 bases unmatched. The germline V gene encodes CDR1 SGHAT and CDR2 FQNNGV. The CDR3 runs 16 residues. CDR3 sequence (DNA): TGTGCCAGCAGCTGGACTAGCGGGACGGGGACAGATACGCAGTATTTT. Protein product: CASSWTSGTGTDTQYF.

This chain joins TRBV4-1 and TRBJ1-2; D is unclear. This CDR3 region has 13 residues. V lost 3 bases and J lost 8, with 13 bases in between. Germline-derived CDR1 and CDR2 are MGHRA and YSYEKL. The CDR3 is CASSHPGTRGYTF. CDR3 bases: TGCGCCAGCAGCCACCCGGGCACGAGAGGCTACACCTTC.

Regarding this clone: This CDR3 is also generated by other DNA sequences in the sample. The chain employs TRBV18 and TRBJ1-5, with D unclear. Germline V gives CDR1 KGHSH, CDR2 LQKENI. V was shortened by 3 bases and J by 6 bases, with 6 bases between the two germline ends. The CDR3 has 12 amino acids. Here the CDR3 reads CASSPSSQPQHF. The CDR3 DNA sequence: TGTGCCAGCTCACCTTCTTCTCAGCCCCAGCATTTT.

The CDR3 region is CASSFTSQGASYEQYF. The CDR3 DNA is TGTGCCAGCAGCTTTACGTCGCAGGGGGCCTCCTACGAGCAGTACTTC. The J gene is TRBJ2-7, the V gene TRBV7-2; 8 bases map to TRBD1. The CDR3 is 16 amino acids. CDR1 and CDR2 from the germline V gene are SGHTA and FQGNSA. V shed 3 bases, J shed 0 bases, and the junction held 7 bases outside the gene matches.

The CDR3 coding sequence is TGTGCCAGTAGCGCTAACCTCTGGGGCACCATATATTTT. Translated: CASSANLWGTIYF. The rearrangement uses TRBV19 and TRBJ1-3; D not certain. The CDR3 extends over 13 amino acids. The germline V and J ends were trimmed by 6 bases and 9 bases, with 15 bases remaining between them. Germline V lookup: CDR1 LNHDA, CDR2 SQIVND (reference sequence). Drawing the rest from reference TRBV19 and TRBJ1-3, the complete variable domain is DGGITQSPKYLFRKEGQNVTLSCEQNLNHDAMYWYRQDPGQGLRLIYYSQIVNDFQKGDIAEGYSVSREKKESFPLTVTSAQKNPTAFYLCASSANLWGTIYFGEGSWLTVV.

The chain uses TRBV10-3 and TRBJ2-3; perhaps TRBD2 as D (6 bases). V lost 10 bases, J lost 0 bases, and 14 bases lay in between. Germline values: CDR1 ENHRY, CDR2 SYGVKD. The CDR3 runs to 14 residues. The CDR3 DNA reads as TGTGCCAGCTCATGGGAGGCTAGCACAGATACGCAGTATTTT. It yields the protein CASSWEASTDTQYF.

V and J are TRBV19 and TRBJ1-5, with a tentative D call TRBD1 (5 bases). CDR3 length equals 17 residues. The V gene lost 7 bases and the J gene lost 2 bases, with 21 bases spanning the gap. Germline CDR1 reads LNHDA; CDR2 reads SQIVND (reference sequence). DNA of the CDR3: TGTGCCAGTACCACCGTGGGGGAGCCGCCAGGCAATCAGCCCCAGCATTTT. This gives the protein CASTTVGEPPGNQPQHF.

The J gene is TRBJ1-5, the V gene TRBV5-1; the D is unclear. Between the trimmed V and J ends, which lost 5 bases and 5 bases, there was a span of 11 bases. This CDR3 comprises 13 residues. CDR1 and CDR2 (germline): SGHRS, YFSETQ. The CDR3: CASSYSGDQPQHF. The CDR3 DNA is TGCGCCAGCAGTTATTCGGGAGATCAGCCCCAGCATTTT. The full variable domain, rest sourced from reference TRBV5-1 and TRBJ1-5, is KAGVTQTPRYLIKTRGQQVTLSCSPISGHRSVSWYQQTPGQGLQFLFEYFSETQRNKGNFPGRFSGRQFSNSRSEMNVSTLELGDSALYLCASSYSGDQPQHFGDGTRLSIL.

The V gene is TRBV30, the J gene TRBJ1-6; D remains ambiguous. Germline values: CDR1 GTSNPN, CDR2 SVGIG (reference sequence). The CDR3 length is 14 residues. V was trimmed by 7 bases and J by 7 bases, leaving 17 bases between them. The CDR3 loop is CASTRRQRNSPLHF. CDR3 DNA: TGTGCCTCGACGAGGCGTCAGAGGAATTCACCCCTCCACTTT.

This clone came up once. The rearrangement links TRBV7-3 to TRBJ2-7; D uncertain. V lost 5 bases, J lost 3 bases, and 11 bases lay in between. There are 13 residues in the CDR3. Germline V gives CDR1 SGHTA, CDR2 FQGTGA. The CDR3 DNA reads TGTGCCAGCAGCCCATGGGGTGGCTACGAGCAGTACTTC. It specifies CASSPWGGYEQYF. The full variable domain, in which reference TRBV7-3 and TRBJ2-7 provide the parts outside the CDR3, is GAGVSQTPSNKVTEKGKYVELRCDPISGHTALYWYRQSLGQGPEFLIYFQGTGAADDSGLPNDRFFAVRPEGSVSTLKIQRTERGDSAVYLCASSPWGGYEQYFGPGTRLTVT.

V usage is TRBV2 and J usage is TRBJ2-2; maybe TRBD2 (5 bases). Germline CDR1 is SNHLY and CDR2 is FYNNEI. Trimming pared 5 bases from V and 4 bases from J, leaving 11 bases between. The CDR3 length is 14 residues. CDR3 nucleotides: TGTGCCAGCAGTCAGGCGGCGGGCACCGGGGAGCTGTTTTTT. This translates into CASSQAAGTGELFF.

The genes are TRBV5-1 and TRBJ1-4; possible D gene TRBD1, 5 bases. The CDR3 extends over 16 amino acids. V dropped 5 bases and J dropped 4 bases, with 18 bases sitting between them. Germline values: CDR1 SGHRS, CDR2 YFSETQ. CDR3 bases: TGCGCCAGCAGACGGACCGCACAGGTCGATAATGAAAAACTGTTTTTT. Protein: CASRRTAQVDNEKLFF.

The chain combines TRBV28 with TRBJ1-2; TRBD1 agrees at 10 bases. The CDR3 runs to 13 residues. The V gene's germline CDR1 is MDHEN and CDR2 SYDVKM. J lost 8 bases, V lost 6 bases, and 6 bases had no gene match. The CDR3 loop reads CASSRQGARGYTF. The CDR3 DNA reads TGTGCCAGCAGCCGACAGGGGGCAAGGGGCTACACCTTC.

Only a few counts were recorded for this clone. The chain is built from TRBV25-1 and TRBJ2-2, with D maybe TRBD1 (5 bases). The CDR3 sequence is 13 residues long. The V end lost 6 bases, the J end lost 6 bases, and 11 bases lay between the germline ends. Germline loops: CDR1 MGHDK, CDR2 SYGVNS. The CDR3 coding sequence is TGTGCCAGCAGACCCCCAGGGTCCGGGGAGCTGTTTTTT. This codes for CASRPPGSGELFF.

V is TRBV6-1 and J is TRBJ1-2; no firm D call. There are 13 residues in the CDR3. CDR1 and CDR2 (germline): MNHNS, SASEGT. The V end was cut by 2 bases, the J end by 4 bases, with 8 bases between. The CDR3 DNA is TGTGCCAGCAGTGAACAGGTTAGCTATGGCTACACCTTC. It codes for CASSEQVSYGYTF.

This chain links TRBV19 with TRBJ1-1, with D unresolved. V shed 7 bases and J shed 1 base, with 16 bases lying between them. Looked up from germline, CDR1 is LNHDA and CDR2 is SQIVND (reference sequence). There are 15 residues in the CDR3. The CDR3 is CASTGRVTQNTEAFF. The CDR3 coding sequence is TGTGCCAGTACTGGTAGGGTGACGCAGAACACTGAAGCTTTCTTT. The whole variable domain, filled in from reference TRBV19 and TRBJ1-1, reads DGGITQSPKYLFRKEGQNVTLSCEQNLNHDAMYWYRQDPGQGLRLIYYSQIVNDFQKGDIAEGYSVSREKKESFPLTVTSAQKNPTAFYLCASTGRVTQNTEAFFGQGTRLTVV.

CDR3: CASSAGVLTEAFF. CDR3 DNA sequence: TGTGCCAGCAGCGCAGGGGTTCTCACTGAAGCTTTCTTT. V usage is TRBV11-2 and J usage is TRBJ1-1; a weak D match, TRBD1 (6 bases). Germline values: CDR1 SGHAT, CDR2 FQNNGV. V was trimmed by 5 bases and J by 4 bases, leaving 11 bases between them. The CDR3 is made up of 13 amino acids.

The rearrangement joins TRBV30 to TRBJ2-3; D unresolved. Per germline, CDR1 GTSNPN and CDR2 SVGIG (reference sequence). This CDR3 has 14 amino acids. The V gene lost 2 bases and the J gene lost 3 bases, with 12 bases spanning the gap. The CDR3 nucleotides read TGTGCCTGGAGTTTAGGCAGAAAAACAGATACGCAGTATTTT. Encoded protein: CAWSLGRKTDTQYF.

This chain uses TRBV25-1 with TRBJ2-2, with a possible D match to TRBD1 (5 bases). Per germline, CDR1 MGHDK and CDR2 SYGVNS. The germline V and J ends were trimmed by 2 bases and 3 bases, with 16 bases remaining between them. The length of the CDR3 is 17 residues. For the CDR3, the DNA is TGTGCCAGCAGTGAAAATCCCTCGGCGACAGACACCGGGGAGCTGTTTTTT. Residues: CASSENPSATDTGELFF.

The CDR3 nucleotides read TGCGCCAGCAGCCAAGATGAGGGGTCGCCGGGTAATGGCTACACCTTC. As protein: CASSQDEGSPGNGYTF. The rearrangement joins TRBV4-1 to TRBJ1-2, with D possibly matching TRBD1 (5 bases). V lost 0 bases and J 6 bases, leaving 17 bases between the germline ends. Germline V CDR1 and CDR2: MGHRA, YSYEKL. CDR3 length: 16 amino acids.

The CDR3 is CASSEGQVGNTEAFF. The CDR3 bases are TGTGCCAGCAGCGAGGGACAGGTGGGGAACACTGAAGCTTTCTTT. This sequence joins TRBV5-6 and TRBJ1-1; the match to TRBD1 covers 8 bases. The V and J ends lost 4 bases and 1 base, in that order; junction bases with no gene match: 6. CDR1 and CDR2 from the germline V gene are SGHDT and YYEEEE. The CDR3 is made up of 15 amino acids.

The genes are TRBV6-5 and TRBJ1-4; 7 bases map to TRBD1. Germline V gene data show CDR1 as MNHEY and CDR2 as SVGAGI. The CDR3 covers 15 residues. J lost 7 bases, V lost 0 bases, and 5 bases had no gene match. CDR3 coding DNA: TGTGCCAGCAGTTACTCGAAGGGGGCAAGTGAAAAACTGTTTTTT. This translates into CASSYSKGASEKLFF.

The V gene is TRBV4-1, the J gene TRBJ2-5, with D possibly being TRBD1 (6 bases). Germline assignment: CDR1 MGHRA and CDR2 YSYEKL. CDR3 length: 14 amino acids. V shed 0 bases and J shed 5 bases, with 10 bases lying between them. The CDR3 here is CASSQEQGRETQYF. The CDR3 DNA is TGCGCCAGCAGCCAAGAGCAGGGGCGGGAGACCCAGTACTTC.